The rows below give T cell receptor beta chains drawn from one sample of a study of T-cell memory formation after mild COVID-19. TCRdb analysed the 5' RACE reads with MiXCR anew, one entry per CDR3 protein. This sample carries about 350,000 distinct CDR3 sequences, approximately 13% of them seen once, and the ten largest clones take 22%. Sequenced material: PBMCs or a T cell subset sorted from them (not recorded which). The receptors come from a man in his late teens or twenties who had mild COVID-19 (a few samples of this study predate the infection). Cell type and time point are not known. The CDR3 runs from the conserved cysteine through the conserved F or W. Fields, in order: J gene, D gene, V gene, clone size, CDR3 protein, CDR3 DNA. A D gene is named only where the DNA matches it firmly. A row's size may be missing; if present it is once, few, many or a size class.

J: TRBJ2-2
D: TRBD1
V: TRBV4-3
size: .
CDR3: CASSLETGADTGELFF
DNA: TGCGCCAGCAGCCTGGAGACAGGGGCGGACACCGGGGAGCTGTTTTTT

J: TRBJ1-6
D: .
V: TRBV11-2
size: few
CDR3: CASSLGRGAGVSPLHF
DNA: TGTGCCAGCAGCTTAGGTAGGGGGGCAGGTGTTTCACCCCTCCACTTT

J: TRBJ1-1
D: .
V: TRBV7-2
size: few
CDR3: CASSPLGAEAFF
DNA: TGTGCCAGCAGCCCCCTGGGGGCTGAAGCTTTCTTT

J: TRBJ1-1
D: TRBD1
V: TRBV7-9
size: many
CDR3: CASSPRQGGTEAFF
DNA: TGTGCCAGCAGCCCTCGACAGGGAGGCACTGAAGCTTTCTTT

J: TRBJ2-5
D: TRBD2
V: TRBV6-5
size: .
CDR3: CASSHRLAASLEVAQYF
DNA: TGTGCCAGCAGTCATAGACTAGCGGCCTCCTTGGAGGTAGCCCAGTACTTC

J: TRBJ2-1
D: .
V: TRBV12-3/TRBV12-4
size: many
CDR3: CASSLSGTAQFF
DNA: TGTGCCAGCAGTTTATCCGGGACGGCACAGTTCTTC

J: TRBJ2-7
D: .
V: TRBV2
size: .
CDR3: CASSEGRKRLTAF
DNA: TGTGCCAGCAGCGAAGGCAGGAAAAGACTAACAGCTTTC

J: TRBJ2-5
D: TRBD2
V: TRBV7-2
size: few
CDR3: CASSLQIPGGRRETQYF
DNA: TGTGCCAGCAGCTTACAAATTCCGGGGGGGCGCCGAGAGACCCAGTACTTC

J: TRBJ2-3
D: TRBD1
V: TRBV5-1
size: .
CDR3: CASSTGTGSTDTQYF
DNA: TGCGCCAGCAGCACCGGGACAGGGAGCACAGATACGCAGTATTTT

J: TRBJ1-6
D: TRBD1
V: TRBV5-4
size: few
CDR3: CASSSAPGQDVAPLHF
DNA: TGTGCCAGCAGCTCGGCTCCGGGACAGGACGTTGCACCCCTCCACTTT

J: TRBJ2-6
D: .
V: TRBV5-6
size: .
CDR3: CASSLVWGASSGANVLTF
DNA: TGTGCCAGCAGCTTGGTGTGGGGTGCGAGCTCTGGGGCCAACGTCCTGACTTTC

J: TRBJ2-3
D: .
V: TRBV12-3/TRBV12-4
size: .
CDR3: CASRPRRRSPSTDTQYF
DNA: TGTGCCAGCAGACCAAGGCGGCGGTCACCTAGCACAGATACGCAGTATTTT

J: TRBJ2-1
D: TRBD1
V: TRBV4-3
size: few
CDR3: CASSQEAVTGEQFF
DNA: TGCGCCAGCAGCCAAGAAGCAGTGACAGGGGAGCAGTTCTTC

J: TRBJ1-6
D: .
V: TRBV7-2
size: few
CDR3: CASTTRGGNSPLHF
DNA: TGTGCCAGCACCACCCGGGGCGGAAATTCACCCCTCCACTTT

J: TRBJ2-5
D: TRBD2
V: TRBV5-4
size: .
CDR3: CASSPGTSGGTEETQYF
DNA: TGTGCCAGCAGCCCTGGGACTAGCGGGGGGACAGAAGAGACCCAGTACTTC

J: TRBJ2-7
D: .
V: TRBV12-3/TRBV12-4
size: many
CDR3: CASSLTSASYEQYF
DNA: TGTGCCAGCAGTTTGACTTCCGCCTCCTACGAGCAGTACTTC

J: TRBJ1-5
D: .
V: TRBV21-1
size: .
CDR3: CASSILQGKVSNQPQHF
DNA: TGTGCCAGCAGCATCCTACAGGGAAAAGTGAGCAATCAGCCCCAGCATTTT

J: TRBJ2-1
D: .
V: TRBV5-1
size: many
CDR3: CASSLGGANNEQFF
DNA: TGCGCCAGCAGCTTGGGTGGCGCCAACAATGAGCAGTTCTTC

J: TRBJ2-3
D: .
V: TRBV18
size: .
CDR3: CASSPPRTGADTQYF
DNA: TGTGCCAGCTCACCACCGCGAACGGGTGCAGATACGCAGTATTTT

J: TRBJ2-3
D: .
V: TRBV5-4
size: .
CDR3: CASSWLGGTLTDTQYF
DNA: TGTGCCAGCAGCTGGCTAGGCGGAACTCTCACAGATACGCAGTATTTT

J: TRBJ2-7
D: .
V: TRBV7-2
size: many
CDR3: CASSLGGASYEQYF
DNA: TGTGCCAGCAGCTTAGGGGGGGCCTCCTACGAGCAGTACTTC

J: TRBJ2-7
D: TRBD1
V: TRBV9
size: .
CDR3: CASSVGGTATYEQYF
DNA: TGTGCCAGCAGCGTAGGTGGGACAGCTACCTACGAGCAGTACTTC

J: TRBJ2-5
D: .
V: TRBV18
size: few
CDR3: CASSPAGQFRETQYF
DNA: TGTGCCAGCTCACCAGCGGGACAATTCCGCGAGACCCAGTACTTC

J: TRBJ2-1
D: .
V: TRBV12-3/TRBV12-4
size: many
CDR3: CASSRQSSYNEQFF
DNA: TGTGCCAGCAGTCGACAGAGCTCCTACAATGAGCAGTTCTTC

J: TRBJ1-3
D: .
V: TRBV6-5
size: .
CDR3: CATSGPGNTIYF
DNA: TGTGCCACCTCAGGCCCTGGAAACACCATATATTTT

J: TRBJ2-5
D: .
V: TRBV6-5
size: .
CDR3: CASSTLNRDQETQYF
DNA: TGTGCCAGCAGTACCCTCAACAGGGACCAAGAGACCCAGTACTTC

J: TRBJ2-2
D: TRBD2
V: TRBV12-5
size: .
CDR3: CASGSRLAGGLWTGELFF
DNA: TGTGCTAGTGGTTCAAGACTAGCGGGGGGGCTATGGACCGGGGAGCTGTTTTTT

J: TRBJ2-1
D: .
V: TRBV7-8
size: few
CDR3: CASSLREGTDEQFF
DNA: TGTGCCAGCAGCTTACGAGAAGGTACAGATGAGCAGTTCTTC

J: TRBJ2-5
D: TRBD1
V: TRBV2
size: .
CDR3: CASRSGTGSRGQYF
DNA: TGTGCCAGCCGATCCGGGACAGGGTCCCGGGGCCAGTACTTC

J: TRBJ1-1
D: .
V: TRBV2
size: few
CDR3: CASSSPNNRDEAFF
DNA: TGTGCCAGCAGTTCGCCAAATAATCGGGATGAAGCTTTCTTT

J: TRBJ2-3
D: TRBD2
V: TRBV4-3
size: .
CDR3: CASSQASGGRTDTQYF
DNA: TGCGCCAGCAGCCAAGCTAGCGGGGGGCGCACAGATACGCAGTATTTT

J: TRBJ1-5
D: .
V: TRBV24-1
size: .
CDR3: CATSEYGQSPLGNQPQHF
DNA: TGTGCCACCAGTGAGTACGGACAGTCACCGCTTGGCAATCAGCCCCAGCATTTT

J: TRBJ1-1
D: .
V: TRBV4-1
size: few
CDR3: CASSQDRRAEAFF
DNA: TGCGCCAGCAGCCAAGATCGTCGGGCTGAAGCTTTCTTT

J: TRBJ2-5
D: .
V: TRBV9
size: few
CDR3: CASSVGIGETQYF
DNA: TGTGCCAGCAGCGTAGGAATAGGGGAGACCCAGTACTTC

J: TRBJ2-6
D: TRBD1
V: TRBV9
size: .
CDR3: CASSPGDSSGANVLTF
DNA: TGTGCCAGCAGCCCAGGGGACAGCTCTGGGGCCAACGTCCTGACTTTC

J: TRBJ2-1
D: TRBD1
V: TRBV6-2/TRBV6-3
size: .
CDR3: CASSYGQGASYNEQFF
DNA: TGTGCCAGCAGTTACGGACAGGGGGCATCATACAATGAGCAGTTCTTC

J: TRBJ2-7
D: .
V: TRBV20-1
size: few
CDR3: CSGGVSYEQYF
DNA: TGCAGTGGGGGGGTTTCTTACGAGCAGTACTTC

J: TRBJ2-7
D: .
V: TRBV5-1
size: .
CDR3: CASSPNTGPGEQYF
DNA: TGCGCCAGCAGTCCAAACACAGGGCCGGGAGAGCAGTACTTC

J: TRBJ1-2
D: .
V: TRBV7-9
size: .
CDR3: CASSRHRERGYTF
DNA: TGTGCCAGCAGCAGACACAGGGAGCGAGGCTACACCTTC

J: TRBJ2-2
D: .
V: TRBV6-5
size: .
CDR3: CASSYSMFMRGPGYENTGELFF
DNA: TGTGCCAGCAGTTACTCGATGTTCATGAGGGGACCGGGTTATGAAAACACCGGGGAGCTGTTTTTT

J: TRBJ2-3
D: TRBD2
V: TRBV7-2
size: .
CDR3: CASSFPSGTSGSADTQYF
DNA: TGTGCCAGCAGCTTTCCCTCCGGGACTAGCGGGTCCGCAGATACGCAGTATTTT

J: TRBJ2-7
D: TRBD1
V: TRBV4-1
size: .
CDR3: CASSQAWDRGLAQYF
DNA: TGCGCCAGCAGCCAAGCTTGGGACAGGGGGCTCGCGCAGTACTTC

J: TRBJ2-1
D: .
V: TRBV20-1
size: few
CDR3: CSARAHGDYNEQFF
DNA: TGCAGTGCTAGAGCCCACGGGGACTACAATGAGCAGTTCTTC

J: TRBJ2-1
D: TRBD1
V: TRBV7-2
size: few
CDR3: CASSRQGFNEQFF
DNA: TGTGCCAGCAGCCGACAGGGATTCAATGAGCAGTTCTTC

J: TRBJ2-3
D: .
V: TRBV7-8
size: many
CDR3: CASSLAHTQYF
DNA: TGTGCCAGCAGCTTAGCCCATACGCAGTATTTT

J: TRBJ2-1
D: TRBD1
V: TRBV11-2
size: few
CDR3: CASSPKGTGSNEQFF
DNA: TGTGCCAGCAGCCCGAAAGGGACAGGGTCCAATGAGCAGTTCTTC

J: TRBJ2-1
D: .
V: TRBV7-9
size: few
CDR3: CASSSTQGSRRNEQFF
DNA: TGTGCCAGCAGCTCGACGCAGGGATCGAGAAGGAATGAGCAGTTCTTC

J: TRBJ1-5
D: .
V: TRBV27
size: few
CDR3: CASSHGQMGQPQHF
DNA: TGTGCCAGCAGCCACGGACAAATGGGCCAGCCCCAGCATTTT

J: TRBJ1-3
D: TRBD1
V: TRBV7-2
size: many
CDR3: CASSFTGVVSGNTIYF
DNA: TGTGCCAGCAGCTTTACAGGGGTCGTGTCTGGAAACACCATATATTTT

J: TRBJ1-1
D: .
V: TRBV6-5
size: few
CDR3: CASSYGKGLPLRAFF
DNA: TGTGCCAGCAGTTACGGGAAGGGTTTACCTCTGAGGGCTTTCTTT

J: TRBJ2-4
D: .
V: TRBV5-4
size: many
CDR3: CASSLATSLENIQYF
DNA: TGTGCCAGCAGCTTGGCCACCTCGCTGGAAAACATTCAGTACTTC

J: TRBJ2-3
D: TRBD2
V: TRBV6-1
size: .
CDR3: CASSFSGTSGGTDTQYF
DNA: TGTGCCAGCAGTTTTTCCGGGACTAGCGGGGGCACAGATACGCAGTATTTT

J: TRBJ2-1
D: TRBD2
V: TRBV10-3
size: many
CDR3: CAISSGGRDEQFF
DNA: TGTGCCATCAGTAGCGGGGGGCGGGATGAGCAGTTCTTC

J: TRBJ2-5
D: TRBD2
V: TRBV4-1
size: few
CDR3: CASSQVSAAGSQTQYF
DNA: TGCGCCAGCAGCCAAGTGAGCGCAGCGGGGAGCCAGACCCAGTACTTC

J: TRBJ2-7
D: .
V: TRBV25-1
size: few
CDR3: CAIGSPSSYEQYF
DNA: TGTGCCATCGGGAGCCCGAGCTCCTACGAGCAGTACTTC

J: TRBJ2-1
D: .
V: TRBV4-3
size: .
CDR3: CASSQVAGIYNEQFF
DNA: TGCGCCAGCAGCCAAGTCGCAGGGATCTACAATGAGCAGTTCTTC

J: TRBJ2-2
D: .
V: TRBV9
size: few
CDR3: CASSVAQAGANTGELFF
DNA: TGTGCCAGCAGCGTAGCTCAGGCAGGTGCGAACACCGGGGAGCTGTTTTTT